This TCR beta chain was captured in a study of blood T cell repertoires in COVID-19. TCRdb's copy holds only in-frame clones and misses some; the assay was immunoSEQ multiplex PCR. The sample shows 300,000 or so clones, around 86% of them seen only once. V was clipped by 8 bases and J by 0 bases; unmatched bases: 9. The length of the CDR3 is 15 residues. CDR1 is SNHLY and CDR2 is FYNNEI in the germline V gene. The receptor was isolated from a man in his forties or fifties with active or convalescent COVID-19. What was sequenced was peripheral blood. The chain combines TRBV2 with TRBJ2-7; 8 bases map to TRBD2. For the CDR3, the DNA is TGTGCCAGCTTGGCCGGCGGGGGGATCTCCTACGAGCAGTACTTC. This codes for CASLAGGGISYEQYF.